The entry below gives a single T cell receptor (beta chain) sequence along with its context. Its antigen is as yet unknown. Expressed TCRB transcripts got sequenced, as all isolated RNA was reverse transcribed. An average of about 3.57 million reads was obtained for naive, central memory and regulatory T cell samples. Profiled with immunoSEQ multiplex PCR; TCRdb holds only in-frame clones, not every one. The sample consists of some 360,000 clones, over 9% of them appearing once. Sorted populations all had greater than 95% purity. The record originates from a study of beta chain features in type 1 diabetes. Overall study results and limits: Moderate but significant shortening of TCRB CDR3s was recorded in all four CD4+ subsets from Type 1 diabetes patients.

Germline CDR1 SGHTA, CDR2 FQGNSA. V dropped 5 bases and J dropped 5; count of bases not matched to a gene: 4. The CDR3 has 13 amino acids. The origin of this receptor is a man under 40 with type 1 diabetes. The chain joins TRBV7-2 to TRBJ2-7; 9 bases fit TRBD1. Material for sequencing was central memory CD4+ T cells from blood. This chain's CDR3 is CASSRQGENEQYF. The DNA for the CDR3 is TGTGCCAGCAGCCGACAGGGGGAGAACGAGCAGTACTTC.